What follows are 21 T cell receptor beta chains derived from one specimen sequenced in a study of T cells in Graves' hyperthyroidism and ophthalmopathy. Researchers took RNA transcripts and amplified the TCR beta CDR3 regions from them. Carried out on the TCR CDR3, a first-round RT-PCR used the HTBI primer set. TCRdb redid the calling of the multiplex PCR reads with MiXCR, one entry per CDR3 protein. This sample carries 250,000 or so distinct CDR3 sequences, roughly 15% of them seen once, and the ten largest clones take 30%. The sequenced material came from blood. These receptor sequences come from a woman in her fifties or sixties with Graves' hyperthyroidism that later progressed to Graves' ophthalmopathy.

This clonotype was detected many times. V gene TRBV6-6 combines with J gene TRBJ1-2, with a possible D match to TRBD1 (5 bases). The germline V gene encodes CDR1 MNHNY and CDR2 SVGAGI (reference sequence). The CDR3 has 16 residues. Trimming removed 2 bases from V and 0 bases from J, with 13 bases in between. Here the CDR3 reads CASSYHQMGANYGYTF. CDR3 bases: TGTGCCAGCAGTTACCACCAGATGGGGGCTAACTATGGCTACACCTTC.

This clonotype occurred many times. The V and J genes are TRBV28 and TRBJ2-1; 7 positions agree with TRBD1. This CDR3 has 14 amino acids. Per germline, CDR1 MDHEN and CDR2 SYDVKM. Losses at the gene ends were 6 bases for V and 4 bases for J; bases not matched to a gene: 6. CDR3 amino acids: CASSPGGRYNEQFF. CDR3 in DNA: TGTGCCAGCAGCCCAGGGGGACGGTACAATGAGCAGTTCTTC.

This clonotype was observed at least ten times. J is TRBJ1-4 and V is TRBV13; the D gene is possibly TRBD1 (5 bases). Germline CDR1 and CDR2: PRHDT and FYEKMQ (reference sequence). This CDR3 spans 16 amino acids. V was trimmed by 3 bases and J by 0 bases, leaving 11 bases between them. The CDR3 protein is CASSLAQGATNEKLFF. For the CDR3, the DNA is TGTGCCAGCAGCTTGGCTCAGGGTGCAACTAATGAAAAACTGTTTTTT.

This clonotype was detected many times. The chain couples TRBV11-3 to TRBJ2-3, with no clear D. Germline CDR1 SGHNT, CDR2 YENEEA. The CDR3 length is 16 residues. Trimming stripped 1 base from V and 0 bases from J, with 11 bases between. CDR3 sequence (DNA): TGTGCCAGCAGCTTAGGATCGTGGGCTAGCACAGATACGCAGTATTTT. Amino acids: CASSLGSWASTDTQYF. Combining the CDR3 with reference TRBV11-3 and TRBJ2-3 gives the whole variable domain EAGVVQSPRYKIIEKKQPVAFWCNPISGHNTLYWYLQNLGQGPELLIRYENEEAVDDSQLPKDRFSAERLKGVDSTLKIQPAELGDSAVYLCASSLGSWASTDTQYFGPGTRLTVL.

This clonotype was seen repeatedly, ten times or more. The chain recombines TRBV18 with TRBJ2-2; no clear D. Germline V gene lookup returns CDR1 KGHSH and CDR2 LQKENI. Trimming stripped 3 bases from V and 5 bases from J, with 13 bases between. The CDR3 runs 15 residues. CDR3 protein: CASSPPKGQTGELFF. For the CDR3, the DNA is TGTGCCAGCTCACCTCCAAAAGGGCAGACCGGGGAGCTGTTTTTT.

This clonotype was seen many times. This chain connects TRBV7-2 to TRBJ2-7; D not certain. This CDR3 has 15 residues. The V and J ends lost 5 bases and 4 bases respectively, with 18 bases between them. Germline CDR1 and CDR2: SGHTA and FQGNSA. The CDR3 region has the DNA TGTGCCAGCAGCCCACGTCCGGGCTCTGGGTACGAGCAGTACTTC. Translating gives CASSPRPGSGYEQYF.

DNA of the CDR3: TGCAGCGTTGTAACGAAACTGGAGACCCAGTACTTC. Translated, it gives CSVVTKLETQYF. This chain joins TRBV29-1 and TRBJ2-5; D ambiguous. Germline V gene sequence: CDR1 SQVTM, CDR2 ANQGSEA. V lost 4 bases, J lost 5 bases, and 11 bases lay in between. The CDR3 runs 12 residues.

The chain has TRBV19 and TRBJ2-7, with 10 bases that match TRBD1. CDR3 length equals 14 residues. The junction had 6 bases not matched to a gene; V was cut back by 7 bases and J by 3 bases. Germline values: CDR1 LNHDA, CDR2 SQIVND (reference sequence). Here the CDR3 DNA reads TGTGCCAGTAACCCGACAGGGGGCGGCTACGAGCAGTACTTC. Translating gives CASNPTGGGYEQYF.

This clonotype was detected many times. The chain carries TRBV2 and TRBJ2-5; possible D gene TRBD1, 6 bases. Germline V gene sequence: CDR1 SNHLY, CDR2 FYNNEI. V lost 6 bases, J lost 5 bases, and 10 bases lay in between. This CDR3 has 12 residues. The CDR3: CASRQGRETQYF. The CDR3 coding sequence is TGTGCCAGCAGGCAGGGGCGGGAGACCCAGTACTTC.

This clonotype was counted many times. The chain's CDR3 is CASSPLRGRTNSYEQYF. As DNA, the CDR3 is TGTGCCAGCAGCCCGCTGAGGGGGAGGACTAACTCCTACGAGCAGTACTTC. The genes are TRBV3-1 and TRBJ2-7; D may correspond to TRBD1 or TRBD2 (6 bases each). There are 17 residues in the CDR3. Germline loops: CDR1 LGHDT, CDR2 YNNKEL (reference sequence). Trimming stripped 4 bases from V and 0 bases from J, with 19 bases between.

This chain connects TRBV10-3 to TRBJ1-3; a possible D gene is TRBD1 (6 bases). V gave up 2 bases and J gave up 0 bases, with 14 bases separating them. Per the germline V gene, CDR1 is ENHRY and CDR2 is SYGVKD. This CDR3 is 17 amino acids long. The CDR3 nucleotides read TGTGCCATCAGTGAGCGACAGGTTCTCAGCTCTGGAAACACCATATATTTT. Its protein is CAISERQVLSSGNTIYF.

This clonotype was recorded a few times. Possible read error: a much larger clone is one base away. The V gene is TRBV6-2 or TRBV6-3, the J gene TRBJ2-7; 14 bases are a match to TRBD2. This CDR3 is built from 19 residues. From germline, CDR1 is MNHEY and CDR2 SVGEGT. The CDR3 spells CAGSRRGGLAGVGAYEQYF. The CDR3 DNA follows: TGTGCCGGCAGCCGAAGGGGGGGACTAGCGGGAGTGGGGGCCTACGAGCAGTACTTC.

This clonotype has a count of ten or more. The chain combines TRBV28 with TRBJ2-7, with a tentative D call TRBD1 (6 bases). The CDR3 is 15 amino acids. Deletions cut 4 bases from V and 5 bases from J, with 18 bases between. Germline V CDR1 and CDR2: MDHEN, SYDVKM. The CDR3 bases are TGTGCCAGCAGTTACCGGGCCAGGGGCGGAAACGAGCAGTACTTC. It is translated as CASSYRARGGNEQYF. The variable domain in full, completed from reference TRBV28 and TRBJ2-7, reads DVKVTQSSRYLVKRTGEKVFLECVQDMDHENMFWYRQDPGLGLRLIYFSYDVKMKEKGDIPEGYSVSREKKERFSLILESASTNQTSMYLCASSYRARGGNEQYFGPGTRLTVT.

This clonotype has ten or more counts. The gene calls are TRBV29-1 and TRBJ2-1; 13 positions match TRBD2. CDR3 length equals 18 residues. CDR1 SQVTM and CDR2 ANQGSEA come from the germline V gene. The ends lost 2 bases at V and 9 bases at J; junction bases unmatched: 16. In nucleotides, the CDR3 is TGCAGCGTTGAAAAAGGAAGACTAGCGGGAGGTTCTTCCCGTGAGCAGTTCTTC. This encodes CSVEKGRLAGGSSREQFF.

The chain carries TRBV19 and TRBJ1-5; no clear D gene. With 8 bases removed from V and 6 bases from J, the gap between germline ends came to 17 bases. CDR3 length equals 14 residues. Per germline, CDR1 LNHDA and CDR2 SQIVND (reference sequence). The CDR3 loop reads CASCPASAAQPQHF. The DNA for the CDR3 is TGTGCCAGTTGCCCCGCCTCGGCCGCTCAGCCCCAGCATTTT. Filled out from reference TRBV19 and TRBJ1-5, the complete variable domain reads DGGITQSPKYLFRKEGQNVTLSCEQNLNHDAMYWYRQDPGQGLRLIYYSQIVNDFQKGDIAEGYSVSREKKESFPLTVTSAQKNPTAFYLCASCPASAAQPQHFGDGTRLSIL.

This clonotype has ten or more counts. The V and J genes are TRBV5-1 and TRBJ1-1; no definite D call. Germline V lookup: CDR1 SGHRS, CDR2 YFSETQ. The germline V and J ends were trimmed by 3 bases and 0 bases, with 12 bases remaining between them. CDR3 length: 15 amino acids. The CDR3 DNA reads as TGCGCCAGCAGCTCCTCACCCGTCTTGAACACTGAAGCTTTCTTT. It is translated as CASSSSPVLNTEAFF.

This clonotype has a count of ten or more. The chain links TRBV6-5 to TRBJ2-7; D might be TRBD2 (6 bases). This CDR3 has 15 residues. V shed 2 bases and J shed 6 bases, with 17 bases lying between them. Germline V gene data show CDR1 as MNHEY and CDR2 as SVGAGI. In DNA form, the CDR3 reads TGTGCCAGCAGTTACCGTGCAGGAGGGCCGGCCGAGCAGTACTTC. Protein product: CASSYRAGGPAEQYF.

This clonotype was counted ten times or more. The chain joins TRBV20-1 to TRBJ1-5; D is unresolved. Per germline, CDR1 DFQATT and CDR2 SNEGSKA (reference sequence). V was cut by 6 bases and J by 7 bases, with 22 bases left in between. This CDR3 region has 15 residues. The CDR3, as DNA: TGCAGTGCCGCGGAACGGACGGGTTTCAGGCAGCCCCAGCATTTT. Its protein product is CSAAERTGFRQPQHF.

V is TRBV6-4 and J is TRBJ2-5, with no clear D. Looked up from germline, CDR1 is MRHNA and CDR2 is SNTAGT. CDR3 length: 14 residues. Trimming cost V 2 bases and J 4 bases, with 11 bases left between them. DNA for the CDR3: TGTGCCAGCAGTGACGGGTTAGCTCTAGAGACCCAGTACTTC. This gives the protein CASSDGLALETQYF.

This clonotype was seen repeatedly, ten times or more. The chain couples TRBV18 to TRBJ1-5; D gene uncertain. Trimming removed 6 bases at V and 2 bases at J, with 8 bases between. Germline-derived CDR1 and CDR2 are KGHSH and LQKENI. This CDR3 comprises 13 residues. In nucleotides, the CDR3 is TGTGCCAGCTCCCGCTTTGGCAATCAGCCCCAGCATTTT. Its translation: CASSRFGNQPQHF. Variable domain in full (rest from reference TRBV18 and TRBJ1-5): NAGVMQNPRHLVRRRGQEARLRCSPMKGHSHVYWYRQLPEEGLKFMVYLQKENIIDESGMPKERFSAEFPKEGPSILRIQQVVRGDSAAYFCASSRFGNQPQHFGDGTRLSIL.

This clonotype came up many times. The rearrangement joins TRBV10-3 to TRBJ2-1; 11 nucleotides align to TRBD1. Trimming cost V 7 bases and J 10 bases; bases outside gene matches: 9. The germline V gene has CDR1 ENHRY and CDR2 SYGVKD. This CDR3 is 14 amino acids long. The CDR3 nucleotides are TGTGCCATCATCCCGGGACAGGGGGTAGGGGAGCAGTTCTTC. This encodes CAIIPGQGVGEQFF.